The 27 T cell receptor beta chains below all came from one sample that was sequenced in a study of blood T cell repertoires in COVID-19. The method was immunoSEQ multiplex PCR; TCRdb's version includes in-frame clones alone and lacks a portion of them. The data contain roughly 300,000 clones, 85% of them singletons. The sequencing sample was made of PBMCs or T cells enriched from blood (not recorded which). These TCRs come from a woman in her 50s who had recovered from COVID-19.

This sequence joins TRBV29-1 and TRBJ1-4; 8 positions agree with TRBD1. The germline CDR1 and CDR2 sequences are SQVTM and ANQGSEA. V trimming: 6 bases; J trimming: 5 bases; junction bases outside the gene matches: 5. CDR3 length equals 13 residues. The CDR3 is CSVATGGNEKLFF. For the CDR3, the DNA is TGCAGCGTAGCCACAGGGGGGAATGAAAAACTGTTTTTT.

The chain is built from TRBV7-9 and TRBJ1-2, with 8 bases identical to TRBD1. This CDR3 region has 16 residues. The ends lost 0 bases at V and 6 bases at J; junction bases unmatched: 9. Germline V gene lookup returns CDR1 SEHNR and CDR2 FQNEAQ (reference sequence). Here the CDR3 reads CASSLALGQGAHGYTF. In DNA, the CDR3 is TGTGCCAGCAGCTTAGCACTCGGGCAGGGGGCGCATGGCTACACCTTC.

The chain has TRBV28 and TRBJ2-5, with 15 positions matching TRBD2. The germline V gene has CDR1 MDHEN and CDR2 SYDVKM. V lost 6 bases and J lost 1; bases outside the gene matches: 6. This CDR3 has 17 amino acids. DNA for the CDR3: TGTGCCAGCAGCCCGGGGACTAGCGGGGGGATCCAAGAGACCCAGTACTTC. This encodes CASSPGTSGGIQETQYF.

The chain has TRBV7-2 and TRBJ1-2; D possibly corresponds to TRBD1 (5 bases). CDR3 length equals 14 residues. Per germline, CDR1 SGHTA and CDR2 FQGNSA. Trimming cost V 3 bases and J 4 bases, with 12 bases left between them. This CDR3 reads CASSFQGWGYGYTF. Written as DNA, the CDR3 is TGTGCCAGCAGCTTCCAGGGTTGGGGCTATGGCTACACCTTC.

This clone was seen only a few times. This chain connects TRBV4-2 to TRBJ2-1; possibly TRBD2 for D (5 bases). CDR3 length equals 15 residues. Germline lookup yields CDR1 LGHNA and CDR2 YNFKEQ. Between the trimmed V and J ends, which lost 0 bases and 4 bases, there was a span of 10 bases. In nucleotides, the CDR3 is TGTGCCAGCAGCCAAGATGTGGAGGCATACAATGAGCAGTTCTTC. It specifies CASSQDVEAYNEQFF.

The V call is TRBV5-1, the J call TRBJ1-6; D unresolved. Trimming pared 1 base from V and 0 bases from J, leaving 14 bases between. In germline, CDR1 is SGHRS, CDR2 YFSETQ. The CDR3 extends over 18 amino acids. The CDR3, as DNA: TGCGCCAGCAGCTTGAGTTCCATCAAGAGCTCCTATAATTCACCCCTCCACTTT. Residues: CASSLSSIKSSYNSPLHF.

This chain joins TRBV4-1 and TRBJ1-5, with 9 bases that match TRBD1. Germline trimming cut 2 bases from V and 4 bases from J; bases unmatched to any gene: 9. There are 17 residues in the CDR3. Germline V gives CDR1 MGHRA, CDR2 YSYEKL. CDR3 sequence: CASSQPVGDRVNQPQHF. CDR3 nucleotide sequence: TGCGCCAGCAGCCAACCCGTAGGGGACAGGGTAAATCAGCCCCAGCATTTT.

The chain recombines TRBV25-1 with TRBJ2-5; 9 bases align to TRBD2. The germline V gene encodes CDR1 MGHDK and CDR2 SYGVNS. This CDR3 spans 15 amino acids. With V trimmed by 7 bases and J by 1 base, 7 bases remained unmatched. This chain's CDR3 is CASTLLAGLQETQYF. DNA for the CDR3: TGTGCCAGCACCCTACTAGCGGGCCTCCAAGAGACCCAGTACTTC.

The chain's CDR3 is CASSTLAGGRHEQYF. The CDR3 region has the DNA TGTGCCAGTAGTACCCTAGCGGGAGGTAGGCACGAGCAGTACTTC. V and J are TRBV19 and TRBJ2-7; 11 bases map to TRBD2. The CDR3 totals 15 residues. The germline V gene encodes CDR1 LNHDA and CDR2 SQIVND (reference sequence). Trimming at V came to 4 bases and at J to 5 bases, leaving 7 bases not matched to a gene.

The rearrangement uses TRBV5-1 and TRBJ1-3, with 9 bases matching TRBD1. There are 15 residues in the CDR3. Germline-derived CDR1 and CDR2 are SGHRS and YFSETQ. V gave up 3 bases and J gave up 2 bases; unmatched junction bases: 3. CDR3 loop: CASSSRQGAGNTIYF. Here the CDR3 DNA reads TGCGCCAGCAGCTCGCGACAGGGGGCTGGAAACACCATATATTTT.

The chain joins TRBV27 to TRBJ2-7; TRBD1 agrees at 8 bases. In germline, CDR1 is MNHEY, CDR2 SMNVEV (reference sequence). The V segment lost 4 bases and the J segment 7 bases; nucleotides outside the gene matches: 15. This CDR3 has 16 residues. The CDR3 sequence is CASSYTPPGQDFEQYF. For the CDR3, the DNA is TGTGCCAGCAGTTACACCCCGCCGGGACAGGATTTTGAGCAGTACTTC.

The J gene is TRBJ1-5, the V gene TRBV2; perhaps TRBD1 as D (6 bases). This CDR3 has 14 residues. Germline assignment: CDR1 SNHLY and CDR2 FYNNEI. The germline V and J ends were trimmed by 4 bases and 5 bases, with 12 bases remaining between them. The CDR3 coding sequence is TGTGCCAGCAGTGGAAACAGGGTTGATCAGCCCCAGCATTTT. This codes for CASSGNRVDQPQHF. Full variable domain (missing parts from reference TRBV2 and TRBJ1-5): EPEVTQTPSHQVTQMGQEVILRCVPISNHLYFYWYRQILGQKVEFLVSFYNNEISEKSEIFDDQFSVERPDGSNFTLKIRSTKLEDSAMYFCASSGNRVDQPQHFGDGTRLSIL.

The CDR3 here is CASSKRQVGGYTF. The CDR3 DNA sequence: TGTGCCAGCAGCAAGAGACAGGTAGGTGGCTACACCTTC. The chain is built from TRBV21-1 and TRBJ1-2; TRBD1 is taken as the D call from the table, unchecked against the DNA. TRBV21-1 corresponds to a pseudogene. This CDR3 is 13 amino acids long.

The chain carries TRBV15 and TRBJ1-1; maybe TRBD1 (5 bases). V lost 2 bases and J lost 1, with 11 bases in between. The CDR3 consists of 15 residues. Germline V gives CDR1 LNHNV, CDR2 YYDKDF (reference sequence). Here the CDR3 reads CATSRQFTGNTEAFF. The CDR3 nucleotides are TGTGCCACCAGCAGACAATTCACAGGGAACACTGAAGCTTTCTTT.

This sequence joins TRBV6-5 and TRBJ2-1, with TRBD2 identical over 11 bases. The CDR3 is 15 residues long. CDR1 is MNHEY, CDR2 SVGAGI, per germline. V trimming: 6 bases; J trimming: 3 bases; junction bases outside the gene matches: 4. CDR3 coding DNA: TGTGCCAGCAGAAGACTAGCGGGGCTCTACAATGAGCAGTTCTTC. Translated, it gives CASRRLAGLYNEQFF.

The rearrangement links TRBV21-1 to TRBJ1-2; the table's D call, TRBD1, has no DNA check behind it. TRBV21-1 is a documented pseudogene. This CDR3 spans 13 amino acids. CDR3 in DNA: TGTGCCAGCAGCAGTACAGGGAACTATGGCTACACCTTC. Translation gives CASSSTGNYGYTF.

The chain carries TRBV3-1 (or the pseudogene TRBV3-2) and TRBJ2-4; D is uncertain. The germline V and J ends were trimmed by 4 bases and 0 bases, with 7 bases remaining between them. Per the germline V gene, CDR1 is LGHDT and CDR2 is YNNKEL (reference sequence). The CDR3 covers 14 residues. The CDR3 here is CASSPNLAKNIQYF. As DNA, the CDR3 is TGTGCCAGCAGCCCGAACTTAGCCAAAAACATTCAGTACTTC.

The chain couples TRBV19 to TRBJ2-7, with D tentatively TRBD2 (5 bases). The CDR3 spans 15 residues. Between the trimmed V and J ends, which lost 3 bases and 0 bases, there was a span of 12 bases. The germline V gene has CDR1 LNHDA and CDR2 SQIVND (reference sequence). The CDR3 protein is CASSMGIGNSYEQYF. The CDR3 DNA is TGTGCCAGTAGTATGGGGATCGGGAACTCCTACGAGCAGTACTTC.

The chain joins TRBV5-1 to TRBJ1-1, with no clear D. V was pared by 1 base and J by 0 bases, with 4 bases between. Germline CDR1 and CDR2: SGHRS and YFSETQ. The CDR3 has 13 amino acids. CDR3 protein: CASSLSVNTEAFF. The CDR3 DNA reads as TGCGCCAGCAGCTTGTCGGTGAACACTGAAGCTTTCTTT.

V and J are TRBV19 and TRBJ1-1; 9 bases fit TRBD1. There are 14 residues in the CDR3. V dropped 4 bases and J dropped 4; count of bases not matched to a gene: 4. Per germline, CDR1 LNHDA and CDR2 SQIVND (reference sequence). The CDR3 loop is CASSSRTGATEAFF. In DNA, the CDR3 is TGTGCCAGTAGTAGTCGGACAGGGGCCACTGAAGCTTTCTTT.

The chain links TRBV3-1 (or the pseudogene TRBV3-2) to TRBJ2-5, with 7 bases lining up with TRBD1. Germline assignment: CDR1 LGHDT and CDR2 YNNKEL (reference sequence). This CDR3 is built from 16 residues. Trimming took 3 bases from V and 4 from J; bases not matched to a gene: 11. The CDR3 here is CASSQPWQGVGETQYF. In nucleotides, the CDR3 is TGTGCCAGCAGCCAGCCATGGCAGGGGGTGGGAGAGACCCAGTACTTC.

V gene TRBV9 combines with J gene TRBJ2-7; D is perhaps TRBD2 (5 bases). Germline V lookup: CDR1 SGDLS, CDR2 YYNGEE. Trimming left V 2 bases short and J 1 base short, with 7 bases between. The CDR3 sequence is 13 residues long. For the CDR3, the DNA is TGTGCCAGCAGCGTTGGGAGTTCCTACGAGCAGTACTTC. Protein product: CASSVGSSYEQYF.

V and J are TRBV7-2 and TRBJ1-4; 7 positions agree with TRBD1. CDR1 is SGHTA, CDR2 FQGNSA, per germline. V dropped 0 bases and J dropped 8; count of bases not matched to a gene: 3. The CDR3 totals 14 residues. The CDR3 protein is CASSLAGGKEKLFF. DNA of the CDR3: TGTGCCAGCAGCTTAGCAGGGGGCAAGGAAAAACTGTTTTTT.

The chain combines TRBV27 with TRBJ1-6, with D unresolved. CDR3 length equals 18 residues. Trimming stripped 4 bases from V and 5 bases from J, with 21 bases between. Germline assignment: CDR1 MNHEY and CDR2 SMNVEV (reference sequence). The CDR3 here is CASSSTIIRLLDNSPLHF. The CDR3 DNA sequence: TGTGCCAGCAGTTCCACGATTATCAGGTTACTGGATAATTCACCCCTCCACTTT.

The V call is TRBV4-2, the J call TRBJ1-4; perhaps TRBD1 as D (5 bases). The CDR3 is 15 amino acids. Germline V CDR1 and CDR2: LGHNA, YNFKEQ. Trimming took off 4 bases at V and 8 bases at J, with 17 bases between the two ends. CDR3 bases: TGTGCCAGCAGCCCACCGAGGAGGGGAGGGGAAAAACTGTTTTTT. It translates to CASSPPRRGGEKLFF.

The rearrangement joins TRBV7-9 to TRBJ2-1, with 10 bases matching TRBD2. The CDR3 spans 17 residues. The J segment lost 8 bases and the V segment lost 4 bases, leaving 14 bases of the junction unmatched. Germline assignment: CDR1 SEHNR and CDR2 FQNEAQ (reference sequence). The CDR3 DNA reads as TGTGCCAGCAGCTCAAATAAGCCTCTAGCGGGAGTGCATGAGCAGTTCTTC. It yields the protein CASSSNKPLAGVHEQFF.

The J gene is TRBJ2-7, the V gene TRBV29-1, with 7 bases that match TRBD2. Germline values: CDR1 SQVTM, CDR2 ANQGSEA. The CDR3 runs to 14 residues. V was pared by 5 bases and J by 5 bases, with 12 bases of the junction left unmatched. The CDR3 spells CSVLLGGSRNEQYF. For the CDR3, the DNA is TGCAGCGTTCTCCTCGGGGGGAGCCGGAACGAGCAGTACTTC.